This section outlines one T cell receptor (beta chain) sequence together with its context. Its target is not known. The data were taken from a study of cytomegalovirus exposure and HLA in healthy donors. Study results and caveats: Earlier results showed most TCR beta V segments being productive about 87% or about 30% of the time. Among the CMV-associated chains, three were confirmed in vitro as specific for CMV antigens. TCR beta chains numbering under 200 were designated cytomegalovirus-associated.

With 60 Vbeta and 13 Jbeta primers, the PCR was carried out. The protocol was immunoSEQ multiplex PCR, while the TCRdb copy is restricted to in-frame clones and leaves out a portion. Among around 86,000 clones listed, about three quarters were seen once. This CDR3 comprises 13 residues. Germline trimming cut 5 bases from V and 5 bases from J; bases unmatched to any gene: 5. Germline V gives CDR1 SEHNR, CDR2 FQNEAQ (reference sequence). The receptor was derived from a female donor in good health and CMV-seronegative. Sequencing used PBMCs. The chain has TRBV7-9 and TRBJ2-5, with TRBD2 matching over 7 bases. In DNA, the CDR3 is TGTGCCAGCAGCCAAAGCGGGGCGGAGACCCAGTACTTC. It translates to CASSQSGAETQYF.